This T cell receptor (beta chain) was identified in a study of T cell responses to AZD1222 COVID-19 vaccine. Study conclusions and caveats: Donors, mostly white British, included more females; clonal diversity was possibly underestimated.

On this clone: Its target is not known.

Trimming left V 8 bases short and J 6 bases short, with 14 bases between. The CDR3 has 13 amino acids. The assay was immunoSEQ multiplex PCR, and TCRdb's table has in-frame clones only and misses some. The sample holds tens of thousands of clones, 80% to 85% seen once. The source was peripheral blood, collected on day 0 of AZD1222 vaccination. The TCR sequence derives from an adult in good health. The chain joins TRBV12-3 or TRBV12-4 to TRBJ2-1; no clear D gene. The DNA of the CDR3 is TGTGCCAGCCGACTTAGTATGGGCAATGAGCAGTTCTTC. Translated: CASRLSMGNEQFF.